Listed below are T cell receptor beta chains from one sample, sequenced in a study of cytomegalovirus exposure and HLA in healthy donors. Produced via immunoSEQ multiplex PCR; TCRdb's table is partial and in-frame only. Found here are around 180,000 clones, more than 75% of them singletons; the top ten hold 0.2% to 0.3%. The sequencing sample was made of PBMCs. The receptor set was obtained from a girl under three years old in good health and CMV-seronegative. Each CDR3 is given with its conserved first and last residue. Each record gives: D gene, J gene, clone size, V gene, CDR3 DNA, CDR3 protein. A D gene is named only where the DNA matches it firmly. Size is omitted from some rows. Given values are once, few, many or a class for expanded clones.

TRBD2,TRBJ2-7,-,TRBV5-6,TGTGCCAGCAGCTTGGTGGGACTAGCGGACGAGCAGTACTTC,CASSLVGLADEQYF
TRBD2,TRBJ2-7,-,TRBV7-2,TGTGCCAGCAGCTTATCGCCGGGACTACCTCCCTACGAGCAGTACTTC,CASSLSPGLPPYEQYF
-,TRBJ1-2,-,TRBV19,TGTGCCAGTAGTATATCGAAGGGACTTGGCTACACCTTC,CASSISKGLGYTF
-,TRBJ1-5,-,TRBV7-6,TGTGCCAGCAGCTTAGAAAGGGGTCAGCCCCAGCATTTT,CASSLERGQPQHF
-,TRBJ1-1,-,TRBV19,TGTGCCAGTAGTATTGGGGGGATCACTGAAGCTTTCTTT,CASSIGGITEAFF
TRBD2,TRBJ2-7,once,TRBV7-9,TGTGCCAGCAGCATGACTAGCGGGAGGTCCTACGAGCAGTACTTC,CASSMTSGRSYEQYF
TRBD1,TRBJ2-7,-,TRBV6-1,TGTGCCAGCAGGGAGGACAGGGTATCCTACGAGCAGTACTTC,CASREDRVSYEQYF
TRBD1,TRBJ2-7,-,TRBV5-5,TGTGCCAGCAGCTTACTTCGACAGGGCACCTACGAGCAGTACTTC,CASSLLRQGTYEQYF
-,TRBJ2-7,-,TRBV4-2,TGTGCCAGCAGCCAAGGGTCGGGAGTAGGCTACGAGCAGTACTTC,CASSQGSGVGYEQYF
TRBD2,TRBJ2-1,-,TRBV9,TGTGCCAGCAGCCTTCGACTAGCGGGGGGAAATGAGCAGTTCTTC,CASSLRLAGGNEQFF
TRBD2,TRBJ2-2,-,TRBV7-8,TGTGCCAGCAGCTTGTTCGTACGGGGGGAATCCACCGGGGAGCTGTTTTTT,CASSLFVRGESTGELFF
-,TRBJ1-1,-,TRBV29-1,TGCAGCGTTGCTCACAACAGACACACTGAAGCTTTCTTT,CSVAHNRHTEAFF
-,TRBJ1-5,-,TRBV10-2,TGCGCCAGCAGTGAGACCTTGGACAGAACAAATCAGCCCCAGCATTTT,CASSETLDRTNQPQHF
-,TRBJ1-5,-,TRBV2,TGTGCCAGCAGTGGTTCGGGGATTAGCAATCAGCCCCAGCATTTT,CASSGSGISNQPQHF
-,TRBJ2-2,once,TRBV19,TGTGCCACTTTTACAGGACCCACCGGGGAGCTGTTTTTT,CATFTGPTGELFF
-,TRBJ1-2,-,TRBV14,TGTGCCAGCAGCCAGGGTCCGGAGCCAAGTTATGGCTACACCTTC,CASSQGPEPSYGYTF
TRBD2,TRBJ2-1,-,TRBV14,TGTGCCAGCAGCCCATCCCTAGCGGCGAAGGCCTACAATGAGCAGTTCTTC,CASSPSLAAKAYNEQFF
-,TRBJ2-7,-,TRBV7-2,TGTGCCAGCAGCCCCATCTCCTACGAGCAGTACTTC,CASSPISYEQYF
-,TRBJ1-1,-,TRBV21-1,TGTGCCAGCACCCTTCGGGATGCGCGGTACACTGAAGCTTTCTTT,CASTLRDARYTEAFF
TRBD2,TRBJ2-7,-,TRBV2,TGTGCCAGCAGTGATGGAGCGGGAGGTTACGAGCAGTACTTC,CASSDGAGGYEQYF
-,TRBJ1-6,few,TRBV19,TGTGCCAGTAGTGCGGGGGCTTTTTCACCCCTCCACTTT,CASSAGAFSPLHF
-,TRBJ2-7,once,TRBV30,TGTGCCTGGAGTTACGGGGTTAGGTACGAGCAGTACTTC,CAWSYGVRYEQYF
-,TRBJ1-5,-,TRBV12-5,TGTGCTAGTGGTTTGGTGTTCGAAGGGGATAATCAGCCCCAGCATTTT,CASGLVFEGDNQPQHF
-,TRBJ2-7,-,TRBV19,TGTGCCAGTAGGCCGGGACACTTGTCCTACGAGCAGTACTTC,CASRPGHLSYEQYF
-,TRBJ1-2,-,TRBV7-3,TGTGCCAGCAGCTTAAGGGGCGTCGGGGGCTACACCTTC,CASSLRGVGGYTF
-,TRBJ1-4,-,TRBV2,TGTGCCAGCACCAACGGGAGGAGGGACGAAAAACTGTTTTTT,CASTNGRRDEKLFF
-,TRBJ2-1,-,TRBV27,TGTGCCAGCAGTCCCTTGAGTGGTCGCTCCTACAATGAGCAGTTCTTC,CASSPLSGRSYNEQFF
TRBD2,TRBJ2-2,-,TRBV7-3,TGTGCCAGCAGCCCCCCCGGGACTAGCGGGACCGGGGAGCTGTTTTTT,CASSPPGTSGTGELFF
-,TRBJ2-1,-,TRBV5-6,TGTGCCAGCAGCCTCCTCATGGGGGCGGACAATGAGCAGTTCTTC,CASSLLMGADNEQFF
TRBD2,TRBJ2-7,-,TRBV27,TGTGCCAGCAGAGAGATTAGCGGGATGGCCTACGAGCAGTACTTC,CASREISGMAYEQYF
-,TRBJ1-4,-,TRBV7-9,TGTGCCAGCAGCTTATCAGAGGGAACTAATGAAAAACTGTTTTTT,CASSLSEGTNEKLFF
-,TRBJ2-7,-,TRBV9,TGTGCCAGCAGCGTAGCTGATACTAGCTCCTACGAGCAGTACTTC,CASSVADTSSYEQYF
TRBD2,TRBJ2-5,-,TRBV27,TGTGCCAGCAGTTCCCTTACAGCGGGAGGGCCAGAGACCCAGTACTTC,CASSSLTAGGPETQYF
TRBD2,TRBJ2-1,-,TRBV11-3,TGTGCCAGCAGCTTAACTAGCGGGAGAGTGAGTGAGCAGTTCTTC,CASSLTSGRVSEQFF
TRBD2,TRBJ2-1,-,TRBV5-1,TGCGCCAGCAGCTTGGAACTAGCGGGACGCAATGAGCAGTTCTTC,CASSLELAGRNEQFF
-,TRBJ1-1,-,TRBV15,TGTGCCACCAGCAGAGATCGGGGGTGGGAAGCTTTCTTT,CATSRDRGWEAFF
-,TRBJ1-3,-,TRBV6-1,TGTGCCAGCAAAGGGGGGGCCGGAAACACCATATATTTT,CASKGGAGNTIYF
TRBD1,TRBJ1-5,-,TRBV2,TGTGCCAGCAGTGGGGACAGGGGGAGAAATCAGCCCCAGCATTTT,CASSGDRGRNQPQHF
TRBD2,TRBJ2-3,once,TRBV4-2,TGTGCCAGCAGCCAATGGGACTACCGTAGCACAGATACGCAGTATTTT,CASSQWDYRSTDTQYF
TRBD2,TRBJ2-1,-,TRBV6-6,TGTGCCAGCAGGAGAGTAGCGGGGTTCGAGCAGTTCTTC,CASRRVAGFEQFF
-,TRBJ1-6,-,TRBV27,TGTGCCACTTCACGGAGAGGAGCTGTAGACTCCTATAATTCACCCCTCCACTTT,CATSRRGAVDSYNSPLHF
TRBD1,TRBJ2-1,-,TRBV2,TGTGCCAGCAGCCGACCCGGGACAGTGTTACTCTACAATGAGCAGTTCTTC,CASSRPGTVLLYNEQFF
TRBD1,TRBJ1-2,-,TRBV18,TGTGCCAGCTCACCGGCGGGACAGGGATACTATGGCTACACCTTC,CASSPAGQGYYGYTF
-,TRBJ2-5,-,TRBV4-2,TGTGCCAGCAGCCAAGAGGGTAGCCCCCTCTCGGAGACCCAGTACTTC,CASSQEGSPLSETQYF
-,TRBJ2-2,-,TRBV6-1,TGTGCCAGCAGGGAAAAAGCTAGGGGTCTGGAGCTGTTTTTT,CASREKARGLELFF
TRBD1,TRBJ1-4,-,TRBV5-1,TGCGCCAGCAGCCCCGGGACAGGGGCTTGGGGAACTAATGAAAAACTGTTTTTT,CASSPGTGAWGTNEKLFF
TRBD2,TRBJ2-1,once,TRBV30,TGTGCCTGGTCATTTTCGCCTAGCGGATACAATGAGCAGTTCTTC,CAWSFSPSGYNEQFF
-,TRBJ1-5,-,TRBV19,TGTGCCAGTAGTACTCAGACTGGGAATCAGCCCCAGCATTTT,CASSTQTGNQPQHF
TRBD2,TRBJ2-3,-,TRBV19,TGTGCCAGTAGTATACTAGCGGGAGGGAATGGGCCTTCAGATACGCAGTATTTT,CASSILAGGNGPSDTQYF
TRBD1,TRBJ1-5,-,TRBV10-1,TGCGCCAGCAGAAAGGGGGCGAGCAATCAGCCCCAGCATTTT,CASRKGASNQPQHF
-,TRBJ2-3,-,TRBV20-1,TGCAGTGCTAGAGCGGTACATACGCAGTATTTT,CSARAVHTQYF
TRBD2,TRBJ2-1,-,TRBV4-1,TGCGCCAGCAGCCAAGTCGGGACTAGCGGGAGAAATGAGCAGTTCTTC,CASSQVGTSGRNEQFF
TRBD1,TRBJ1-1,-,TRBV15,TGTGCCACCAGCAGAGCTTCGTCAGGGGGCACTGAAGCTTTCTTT,CATSRASSGGTEAFF
TRBD1,TRBJ1-2,-,TRBV11-2,TGTGCCAGCAGCTTCGCTATGTGGCAGGGGGGAGGCTACACCTTC,CASSFAMWQGGGYTF
TRBD2,TRBJ2-5,-,TRBV7-9,TGTGCCAGCAGCCGCCCCCCCCGGGGGGGCCAGGCTTGGCAAGAGACCCAGTACTTC,CASSRPPRGGQAWQETQYF
TRBD1,TRBJ2-5,once,TRBV7-2,TGTGCCAGCAGCTTAAGAGGGGGCTCAGAGACCCAGTACTTC,CASSLRGGSETQYF
TRBD1,TRBJ1-1,-,TRBV5-6,TGTGCCAGCAGGACGACAGGGGGTCTACGGGAAGCTTTCTTT,CASRTTGGLREAFF
-,TRBJ1-4,-,TRBV18,TGTGCCAGCTCACCACCCAGCCAGGCGAATGAAAAACTGTTTTTT,CASSPPSQANEKLFF
TRBD1,TRBJ2-5,-,TRBV6-1,TGTGCCAGCAGTGTAGGGACAGGGAACGGCCAAGAGACCCAGTACTTC,CASSVGTGNGQETQYF